This paragraph reports one T cell receptor beta chain. Its target is not known. This CDR3 is also generated by other DNA sequences in the sample. Some clones are missing from TCRdb's copy, which holds only in-frame ones; the method was immunoSEQ multiplex PCR. The data hold 350,000 to 500,000 clones, with less than 95% observed a single time. The germline V gene has CDR1 LNHDA and CDR2 SQIVND (reference sequence). The germline V and J ends were trimmed by 5 bases and 6 bases, with 8 bases remaining between them. The CDR3 is 12 amino acids. The record originates from a study of Ad26.COV2.S vaccination and SARS-CoV-2 variants. The treatment was: roughly 20 received Ad26.COV2.S at low or high dose, single or two shots; roughly 5 received placebo; per-sample allocation not given. Collection of samples fell on day 63 after the first vaccine or placebo injection. Whole-study results and caveats: Substantial breadth was reported for post-vaccination spike-specific CD8+ and CD4+ T cells.

The rearrangement links TRBV19 to TRBJ2-1; D gene ambiguous. The sample was peripheral blood, taken in a trial of Ad26.COV2.S vaccine versus placebo. The TCR comes from a person between 18 and 59 years old who received the Ad26.COV2.S COVID-19 vaccine or a placebo. This CDR3 is CASSPSFNEQFF. CDR3 sequence (DNA): TGTGCCAGTAGTCCCAGTTTCAATGAGCAGTTCTTC.